This is a list of T cell receptor beta chains from one sample in a study of T cell repertoires in cytomegalovirus infection. Each CDR3 protein gets one entry after TCRdb re-called the reads with MiXCR. This table holds fewer than 850,000 distinct CDR3 sequences, about 29% found once. Their antigens are not known. The source material was cultured CD8+ T cells from PBMCs, sampled from culture after CMV antigen stimulation. These receptors came from a human donor in good health (CMV status not recorded). Some clones in this sample may be carry-over from other donors' samples. Each CDR3 is given with its conserved first and last residue. D genes are given only for firm matches. Rows may omit the clone size; those that give it use once, few, many or a size class.

>TRBJ1-1|13|.|.|TRBV25-1
CASSEFWGTEAFF
TGTGCCAGCAGTGAATTTTGGGGCACTGAAGCTTTCTTT
>TRBJ2-2|17|TRBD1|few|TRBV7-9
CASSPNRGILNTGELFF
TGTGCCAGCAGCCCCAACAGGGGGATCCTGAACACCGGGGAGCTGTTTTTT
>TRBJ1-1|14|.|.|TRBV13
CASSFPRTATEAFF
TGTGCCAGCAGCTTCCCCAGGACAGCCACTGAAGCTTTCTTT
>TRBJ2-5|13|.|.|TRBV12-3/TRBV12-4
CASTATGRGTQYF
TGTGCCAGCACCGCGACTGGGCGGGGGACCCAGTACTTC
>TRBJ2-1|15|TRBD2|few|TRBV24-1
CATSDGTSSDNEQFF
TGTGCCACCAGTGACGGGACTAGCTCTGACAATGAGCAGTTCTTC
>TRBJ1-5|11|.|few|TRBV5-6
CASSFRRPQHF
TGTGCCAGCAGCTTCCGCAGGCCCCAGCATTTT
>TRBJ1-3|8|.|few|TRBV12-3/TRBV12-4
CAGNTIYF
TGTGCTGGAAACACCATATATTTT
>TRBJ2-2|17|.|.|TRBV7-9
CASSAPPGPQNTGELFF
TGTGCCAGCAGCGCCCCCCCGGGGCCCCAAAACACCGGGGAGCTGTTTTTT
>TRBJ1-1|15|.|few|TRBV25-1
CASEPNRFMNTEAFF
TGTGCCAGCGAACCTAACAGATTCATGAACACTGAAGCTTTCTTT
>TRBJ1-2|12|TRBD1|.|TRBV2
CASSGQGGGYTF
TGTGCCAGCTCCGGACAGGGCGGGGGCTACACCTTC
>TRBJ2-1|19|TRBD2|.|TRBV11-2
CASSRPPGTSGLSYNEQFF
TGTGCCAGCAGCCGTCCTCCCGGGACTAGCGGCCTCTCCTACAATGAGCAGTTCTTC
>TRBJ1-1|18|.|.|TRBV19
CASSIAPRSWGTEMEAFF
TGTGCCAGTAGTATAGCACCCAGATCTTGGGGAACGGAGATGGAAGCTTTCTTT
>TRBJ2-2|14|TRBD1|many|TRBV12-5
CASGGTGNTGELFF
TGTGCTAGTGGTGGGACAGGAAACACCGGGGAGCTGTTTTTT
>TRBJ1-1|18|.|many|TRBV12-3/TRBV12-4
CASSFLRESLHQNTEAFF
TGTGCCAGCAGTTTCCTCAGGGAGTCTCTCCACCAGAACACTGAAGCTTTCTTT
>TRBJ2-7|13|.|.|TRBV4-1
CASSQELAYEQYF
TGCGCCAGCAGCCAAGAATTAGCCTACGAGCAGTACTTC